The clone carrying this T cell receptor (beta chain) was counted only a few times. The source of the sample is a study of blood T cell repertoires in COVID-19. CDR1 is SEHNR, CDR2 FQNEAQ, per germline (reference sequence). Trimming pared 3 bases from V and 7 bases from J, leaving 7 bases between. The CDR3 sequence is 12 residues long. Generated by immunoSEQ multiplex PCR, the TCRdb table keeps only in-frame clones and is missing some. The sample includes about 100,000 clones, 80% of them seen just once. The gene calls are TRBV7-9 and TRBJ1-5; D unresolved. The source material was peripheral blood. The TCR was taken from a human donor in a cohort sampled during active COVID-19. The CDR3 reads CASSLEVQPQHF. CDR3 DNA sequence: TGTGCCAGCAGCTTGGAGGTACAGCCCCAGCATTTT.